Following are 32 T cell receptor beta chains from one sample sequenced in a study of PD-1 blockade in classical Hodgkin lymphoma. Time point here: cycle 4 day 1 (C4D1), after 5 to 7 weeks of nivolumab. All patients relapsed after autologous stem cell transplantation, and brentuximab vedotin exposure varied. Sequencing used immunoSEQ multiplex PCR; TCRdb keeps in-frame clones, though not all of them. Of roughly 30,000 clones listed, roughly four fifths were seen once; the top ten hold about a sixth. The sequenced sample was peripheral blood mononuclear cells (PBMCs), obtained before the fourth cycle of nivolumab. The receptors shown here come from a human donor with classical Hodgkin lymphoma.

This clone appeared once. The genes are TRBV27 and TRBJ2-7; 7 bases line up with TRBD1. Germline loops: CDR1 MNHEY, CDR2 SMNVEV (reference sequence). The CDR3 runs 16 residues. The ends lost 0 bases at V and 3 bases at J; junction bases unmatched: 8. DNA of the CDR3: TGTGCCAGCAGTTTATCTAGGGGGCTGAATCTCTACGAGCAGTACTTC. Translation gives CASSLSRGLNLYEQYF.

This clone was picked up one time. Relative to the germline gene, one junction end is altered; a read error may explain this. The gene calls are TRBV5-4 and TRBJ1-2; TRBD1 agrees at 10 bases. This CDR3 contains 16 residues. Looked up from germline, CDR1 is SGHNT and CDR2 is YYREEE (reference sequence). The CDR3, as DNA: TGTGCCAGCAACTTGGATAAGACAGGGGGCGCGGATGGCTACACCTTC. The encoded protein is CASNLDKTGGADGYTF.

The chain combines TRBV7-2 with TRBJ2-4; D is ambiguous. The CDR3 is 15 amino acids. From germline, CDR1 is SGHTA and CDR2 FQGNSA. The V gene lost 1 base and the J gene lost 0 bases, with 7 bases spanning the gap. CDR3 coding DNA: TGTGCCAGCAGCTTAGAGATGGGAGCCAAAAACATTCAGTACTTC. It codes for CASSLEMGAKNIQYF.

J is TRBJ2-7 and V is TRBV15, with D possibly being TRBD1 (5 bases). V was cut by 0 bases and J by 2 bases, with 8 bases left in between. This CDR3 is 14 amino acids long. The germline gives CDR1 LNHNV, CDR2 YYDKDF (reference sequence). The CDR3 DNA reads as TGTGCCACCAGCAGAGATAGACAGACCTACGAGCAGTACGTC. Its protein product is CATSRDRQTYEQYV.

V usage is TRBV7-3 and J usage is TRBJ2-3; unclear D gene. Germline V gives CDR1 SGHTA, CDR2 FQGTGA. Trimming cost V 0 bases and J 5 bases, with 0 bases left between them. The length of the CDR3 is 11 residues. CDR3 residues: CASSLTDTQYF. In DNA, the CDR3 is TGTGCCAGCAGCTTAACAGATACGCAGTATTTT.

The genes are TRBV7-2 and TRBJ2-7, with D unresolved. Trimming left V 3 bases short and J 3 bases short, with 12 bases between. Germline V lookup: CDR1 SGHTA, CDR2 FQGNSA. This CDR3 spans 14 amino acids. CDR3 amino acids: CASSLASTNYEQYF. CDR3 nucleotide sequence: TGTGCCAGCAGCTTGGCGTCAACCAACTACGAGCAGTACTTC.

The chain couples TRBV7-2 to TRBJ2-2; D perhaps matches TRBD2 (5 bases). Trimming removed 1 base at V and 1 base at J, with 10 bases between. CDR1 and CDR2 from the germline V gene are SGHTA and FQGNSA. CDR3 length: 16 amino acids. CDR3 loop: CASSLVGGMNTGELFF. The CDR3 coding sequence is TGTGCCAGCAGCTTAGTCGGAGGAATGAACACCGGGGAGCTGTTTTTT.

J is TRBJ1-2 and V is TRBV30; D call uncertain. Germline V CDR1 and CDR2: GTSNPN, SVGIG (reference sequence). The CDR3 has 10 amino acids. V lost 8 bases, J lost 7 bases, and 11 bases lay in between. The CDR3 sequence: CATPASGYTF. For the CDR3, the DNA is TGTGCCACTCCGGCTAGTGGCTACACCTTC.

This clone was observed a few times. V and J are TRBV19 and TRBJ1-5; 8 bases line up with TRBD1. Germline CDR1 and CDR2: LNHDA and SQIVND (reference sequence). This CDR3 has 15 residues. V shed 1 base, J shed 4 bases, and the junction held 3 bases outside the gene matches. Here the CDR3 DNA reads TGTGCCAGTAGTATAGCCCGGACAGGGAATCAGCCCCAGCATTTT. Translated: CASSIARTGNQPQHF. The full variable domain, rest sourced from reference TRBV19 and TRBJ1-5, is DGGITQSPKYLFRKEGQNVTLSCEQNLNHDAMYWYRQDPGQGLRLIYYSQIVNDFQKGDIAEGYSVSREKKESFPLTVTSAQKNPTAFYLCASSIARTGNQPQHFGDGTRLSIL.

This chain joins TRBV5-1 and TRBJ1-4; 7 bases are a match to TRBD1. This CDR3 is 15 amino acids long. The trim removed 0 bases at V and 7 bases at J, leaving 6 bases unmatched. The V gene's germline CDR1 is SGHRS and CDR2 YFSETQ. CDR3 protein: CASSLVGRGIEKLFF. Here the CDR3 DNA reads TGCGCCAGCAGCTTGGTCGGCAGGGGGATTGAAAAACTGTTTTTT.

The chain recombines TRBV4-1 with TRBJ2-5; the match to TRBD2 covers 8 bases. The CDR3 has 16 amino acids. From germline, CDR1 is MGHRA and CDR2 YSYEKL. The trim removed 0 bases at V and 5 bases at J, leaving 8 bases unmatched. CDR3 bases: TGCGCCAGCAGCCAAGATCCGAGCGGGAGCGGGGAGACCCAGTACTTC. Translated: CASSQDPSGSGETQYF.

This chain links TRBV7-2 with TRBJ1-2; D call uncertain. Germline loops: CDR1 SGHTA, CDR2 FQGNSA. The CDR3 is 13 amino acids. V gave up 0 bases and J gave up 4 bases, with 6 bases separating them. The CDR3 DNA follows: TGTGCCAGCAGCTTAGCGCTTACCTATGGCTACACCTTC. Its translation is CASSLALTYGYTF. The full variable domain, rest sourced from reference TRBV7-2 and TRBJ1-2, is GAGVSQSPSNKVTEKGKDVELRCDPISGHTALYWYRQSLGQGLEFLIYFQGNSAPDKSGLPSDRFSAERTGGSVSTLTIQRTQQEDSAVYLCASSLALTYGYTFGSGTRLTVV.

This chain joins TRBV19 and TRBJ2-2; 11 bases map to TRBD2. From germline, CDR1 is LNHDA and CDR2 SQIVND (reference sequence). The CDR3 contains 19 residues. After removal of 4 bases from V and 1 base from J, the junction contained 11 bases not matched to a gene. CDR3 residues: CASSTRLAGILKNTGELFF. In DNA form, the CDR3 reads TGTGCCAGTAGTACCCGACTAGCGGGGATTTTAAAGAACACCGGGGAGCTGTTTTTT.

For the CDR3, the DNA is TGTGCCAGCAGTTTTAAAGGTCCAGAGATGGTTACACCCCTCCACTTT. This gives the protein CASSFKGPEMVTPLHF. The chain links TRBV27 to TRBJ1-6; D gene unclear. Germline V CDR1 and CDR2: MNHEY, SMNVEV (reference sequence). The CDR3 is 16 amino acids. Deletions cut 3 bases from V and 11 bases from J, with 20 bases between.

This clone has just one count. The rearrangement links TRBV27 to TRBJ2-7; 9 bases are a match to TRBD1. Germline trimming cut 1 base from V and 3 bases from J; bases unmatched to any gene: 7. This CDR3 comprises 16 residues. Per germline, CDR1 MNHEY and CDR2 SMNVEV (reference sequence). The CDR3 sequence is CASSLLTGGIVYEQYF. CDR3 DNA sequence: TGTGCCAGCAGTTTATTGACAGGGGGAATAGTCTACGAGCAGTACTTC.

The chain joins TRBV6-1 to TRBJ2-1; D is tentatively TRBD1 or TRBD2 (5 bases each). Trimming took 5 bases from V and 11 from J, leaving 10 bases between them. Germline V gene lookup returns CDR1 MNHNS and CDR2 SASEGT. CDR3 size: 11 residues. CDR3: CASSWPGQQFF. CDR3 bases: TGTGCCAGCAGTTGGCCGGGACAGCAGTTCTTC.

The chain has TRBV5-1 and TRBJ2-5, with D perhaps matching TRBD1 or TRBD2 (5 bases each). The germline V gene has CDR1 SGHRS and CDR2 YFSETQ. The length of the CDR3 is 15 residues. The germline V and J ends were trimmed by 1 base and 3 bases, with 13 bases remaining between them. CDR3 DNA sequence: TGCGCCAGCAGCTTGACCGGGACGGAAGAAGAGACCCAGTACTTC. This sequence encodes CASSLTGTEEETQYF.

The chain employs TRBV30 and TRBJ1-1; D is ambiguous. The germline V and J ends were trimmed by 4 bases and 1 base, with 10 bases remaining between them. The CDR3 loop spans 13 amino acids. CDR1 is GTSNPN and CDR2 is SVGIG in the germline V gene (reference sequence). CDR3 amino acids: CAWTGWGNTEAFF. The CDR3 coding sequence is TGTGCCTGGACGGGGTGGGGGAACACTGAAGCTTTCTTT.

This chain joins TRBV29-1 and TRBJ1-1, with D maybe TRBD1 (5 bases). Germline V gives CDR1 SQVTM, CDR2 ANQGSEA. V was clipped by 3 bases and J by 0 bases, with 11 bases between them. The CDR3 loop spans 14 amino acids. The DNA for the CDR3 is TGCAGCGTTGAGCCCCAGGGAGTGAACACTGAAGCTTTCTTT. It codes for CSVEPQGVNTEAFF.

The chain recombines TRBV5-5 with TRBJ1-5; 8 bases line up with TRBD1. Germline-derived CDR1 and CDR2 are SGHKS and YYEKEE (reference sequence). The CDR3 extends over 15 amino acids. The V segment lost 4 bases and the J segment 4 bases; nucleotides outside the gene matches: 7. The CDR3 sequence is CASSRQQGENQPQHF. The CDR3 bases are TGTGCCAGCAGCCGGCAACAGGGGGAAAATCAGCCCCAGCATTTT.

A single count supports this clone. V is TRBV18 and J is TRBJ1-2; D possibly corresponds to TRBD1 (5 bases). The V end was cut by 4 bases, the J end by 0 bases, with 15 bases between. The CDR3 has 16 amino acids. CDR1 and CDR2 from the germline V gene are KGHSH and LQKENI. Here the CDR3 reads CASSRPGDTANYGYTF. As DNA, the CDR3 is TGTGCCAGCTCACGACCGGGGGATACAGCTAACTATGGCTACACCTTC.

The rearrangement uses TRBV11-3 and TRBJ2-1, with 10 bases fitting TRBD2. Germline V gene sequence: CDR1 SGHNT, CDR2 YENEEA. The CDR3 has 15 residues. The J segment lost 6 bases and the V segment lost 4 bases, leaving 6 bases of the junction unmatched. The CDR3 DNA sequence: TGTGCCAGCAGCTCAACAAGCGGGGGGGCCAATGAGCAGTTCTTC. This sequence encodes CASSSTSGGANEQFF.

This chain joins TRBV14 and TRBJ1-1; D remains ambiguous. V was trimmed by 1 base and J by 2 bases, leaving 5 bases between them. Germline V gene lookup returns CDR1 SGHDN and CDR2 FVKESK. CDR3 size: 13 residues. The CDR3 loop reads CASSQGANTEAFF. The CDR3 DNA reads TGTGCCAGCAGCCAAGGGGCCAACACTGAAGCTTTCTTT.

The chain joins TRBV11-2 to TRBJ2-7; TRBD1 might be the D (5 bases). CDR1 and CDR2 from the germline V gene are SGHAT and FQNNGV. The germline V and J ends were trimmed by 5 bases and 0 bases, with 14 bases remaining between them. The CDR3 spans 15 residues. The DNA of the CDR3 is TGTGCCAGCAGCCTGAACAGGATCAGCTCCTACGAGCAGTACTTC. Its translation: CASSLNRISSYEQYF.

In DNA, the CDR3 is TGTGCCAGTAGTAGGGCGGCAACTAATGAAAAACTGTTTTTT. Its translation is CASSRAATNEKLFF. The V call is TRBV19, the J call TRBJ1-4; no clear D. The CDR3 is made up of 14 amino acids. CDR1 is LNHDA, CDR2 SQIVND, per germline (reference sequence). V gave up 4 bases and J gave up 0 bases, with 6 bases separating them.

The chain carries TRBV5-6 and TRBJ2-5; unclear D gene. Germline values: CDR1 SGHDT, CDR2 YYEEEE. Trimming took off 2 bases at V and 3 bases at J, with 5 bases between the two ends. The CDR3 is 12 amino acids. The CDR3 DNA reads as TGTGCCAGCAGCTTTCAGAAAGAGACCCAGTACTTC. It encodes CASSFQKETQYF.

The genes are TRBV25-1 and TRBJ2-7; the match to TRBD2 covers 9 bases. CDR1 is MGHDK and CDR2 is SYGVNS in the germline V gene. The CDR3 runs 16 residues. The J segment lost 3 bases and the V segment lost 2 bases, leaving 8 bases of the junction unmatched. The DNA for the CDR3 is TGTGCCAGCAGTGAAGGCCCTAGCGGGAACCTCTACGAGCAGTACTTC. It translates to CASSEGPSGNLYEQYF.

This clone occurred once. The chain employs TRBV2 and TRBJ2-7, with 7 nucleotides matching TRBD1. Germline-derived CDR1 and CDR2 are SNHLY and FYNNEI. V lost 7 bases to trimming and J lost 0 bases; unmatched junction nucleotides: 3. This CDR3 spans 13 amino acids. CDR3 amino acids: CASKTGSSYEQYF. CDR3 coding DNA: TGTGCCAGCAAGACAGGGAGCTCCTACGAGCAGTACTTC.

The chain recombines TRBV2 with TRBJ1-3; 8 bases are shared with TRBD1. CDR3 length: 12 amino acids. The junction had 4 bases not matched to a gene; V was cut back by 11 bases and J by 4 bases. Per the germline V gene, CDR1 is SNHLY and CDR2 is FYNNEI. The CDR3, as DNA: TGTGCCGGACAGGGAGCGGGAAACACCATATATTTT. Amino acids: CAGQGAGNTIYF.

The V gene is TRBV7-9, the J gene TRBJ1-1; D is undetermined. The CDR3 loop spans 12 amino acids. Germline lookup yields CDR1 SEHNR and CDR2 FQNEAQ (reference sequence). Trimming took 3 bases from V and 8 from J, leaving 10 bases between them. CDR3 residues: CASSFGQAEAFF. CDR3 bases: TGTGCCAGCAGCTTCGGCCAGGCCGAAGCTTTCTTT.

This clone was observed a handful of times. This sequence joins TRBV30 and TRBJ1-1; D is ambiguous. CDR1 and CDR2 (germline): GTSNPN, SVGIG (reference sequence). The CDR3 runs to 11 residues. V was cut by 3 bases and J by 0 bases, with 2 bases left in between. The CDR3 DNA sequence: TGTGCCTGGAGGGTGAACACTGAAGCTTTCTTT. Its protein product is CAWRVNTEAFF.

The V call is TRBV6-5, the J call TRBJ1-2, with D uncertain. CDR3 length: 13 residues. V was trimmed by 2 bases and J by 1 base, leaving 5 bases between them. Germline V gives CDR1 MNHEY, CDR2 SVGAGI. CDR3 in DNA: TGTGCCAGCAGTTACGGGTATAACTATGGCTACACCTTC. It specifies CASSYGYNYGYTF.